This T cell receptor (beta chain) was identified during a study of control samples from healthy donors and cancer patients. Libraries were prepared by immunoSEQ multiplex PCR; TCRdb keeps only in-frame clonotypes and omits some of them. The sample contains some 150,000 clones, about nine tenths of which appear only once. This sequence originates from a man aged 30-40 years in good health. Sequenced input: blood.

CDR3 region: CASSSSGTSGRDTQYF. CDR3 DNA: TGTGCCAGCAGCTCCTCCGGGACTAGCGGGAGAGATACGCAGTATTTT. V and J are TRBV3-1 (or the pseudogene TRBV3-2) and TRBJ2-3; 14 bases match TRBD2. Germline lookup yields CDR1 LGHDT and CDR2 YNNKEL (reference sequence). Losses at the gene ends were 5 bases for V and 5 bases for J; bases not matched to a gene: 6. The CDR3 extends over 16 amino acids.